This T cell receptor beta chain derives from a study of T cell repertoires in cytomegalovirus infection. This clonotype came up many times. Its specificity is unknown. TCRdb reprocessed the reads with MiXCR, giving one entry per CDR3 protein. This sample has some 940,000 distinct CDR3 sequences; roughly 30% occur once, and the top ten carry roughly an eighth. The germline V and J ends were trimmed by 3 bases and 2 bases, with 14 bases remaining between them. In germline, CDR1 is SGHVS, CDR2 FQNEAQ. The CDR3 is 15 amino acids. The receptor's source is a human donor in good health (CMV status not recorded). Some clones in this sample may be carry-over from other donors' samples. Source: cultured CD8+ T cells from PBMCs, taken from culture after CMV antigen stimulation. J is TRBJ2-7 and V is TRBV7-8, with TRBD1 as a possible D gene (5 bases). The CDR3 protein is CASSFRSGHPYEQYV. The CDR3 DNA reads TGTGCCAGCAGCTTTCGATCCGGACATCCCTACGAGCAGTACGTC.